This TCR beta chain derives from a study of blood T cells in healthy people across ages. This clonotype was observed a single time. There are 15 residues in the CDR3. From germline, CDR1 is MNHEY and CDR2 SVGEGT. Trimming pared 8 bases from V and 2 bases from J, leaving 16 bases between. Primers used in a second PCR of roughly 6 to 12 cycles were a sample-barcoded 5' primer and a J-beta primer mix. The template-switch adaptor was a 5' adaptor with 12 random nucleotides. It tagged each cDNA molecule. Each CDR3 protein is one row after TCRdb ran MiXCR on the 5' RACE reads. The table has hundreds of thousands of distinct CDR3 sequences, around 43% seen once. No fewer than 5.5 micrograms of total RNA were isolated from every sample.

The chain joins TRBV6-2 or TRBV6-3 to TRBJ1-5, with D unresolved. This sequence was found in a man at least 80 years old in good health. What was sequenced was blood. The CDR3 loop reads CASGVSAPGNQPQHF. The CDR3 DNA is TGTGCCAGCGGCGTCAGTGCACCTGGCAATCAGCCCCAGCATTTT.